The T cell receptor (beta chain) under discussion was sequenced for a study of blood T cell repertoires in COVID-19. Turning to the study itself: T cells, B-cell-depleted T cells, or PBMCs supplied cDNA or gDNA.

Clinical histories supplied by participants themselves formed the basis of cohort assignment. Either two negative PCRs, clearance, or symptom resolution qualified Cohort 3 donors as recovered. Deletions cut 5 bases from V and 4 bases from J, with 8 bases between. The CDR3 has 12 residues. The germline V gene encodes CDR1 SEHNR and CDR2 FQNEAQ (reference sequence). Authors' analysis steps: How many nucleated cells were present was estimated from reference gene primer amplification. Assay used: immunoSEQ multiplex PCR; TCRdb lists only in-frame clones, some missing. V, J and clone size reflect that table, while D and trimming were determined from the DNA. Of 300,000 to 450,000 clones in the sample, 87% were seen once.

The sequenced sample was PBMCs or T cells enriched from blood (not recorded which). The rearrangement links TRBV7-9 to TRBJ1-1; D gene uncertain. The clonotype originates from a man aged 25-45 years who had recovered from COVID-19. The CDR3 spells CASSLMATEAFF. The DNA for the CDR3 is TGTGCCAGCAGCCTGATGGCCACTGAAGCTTTCTTT.